The next 32 T cell receptor beta chains were all read from a single sample in a study of blood T cell repertoires in COVID-19. TCRdb's copy holds only in-frame clones and misses some; the assay was immunoSEQ multiplex PCR. The sample lists some 260,000 clones; roughly 84% were seen once. The sequenced sample consisted of peripheral blood. The receptors shown here come from a woman aged 18-35 years with acute or convalescent COVID-19.

V and J are TRBV4-3 and TRBJ2-1; tentative D call: TRBD2 (6 bases). From germline, CDR1 is LGHNA and CDR2 YSLEER. The CDR3 consists of 15 residues. V was clipped by 3 bases and J by 2 bases, with 11 bases between them. Here the CDR3 reads CASSHLGGTYNEQFF. The CDR3 DNA is TGCGCCAGCAGCCACTTGGGGGGAACCTACAATGAGCAGTTCTTC.

This clone was detected a few times. The CDR3 reads CATRTADYGYTF. Written as DNA, the CDR3 is TGTGCCACCCGGACAGCGGACTATGGCTACACCTTC. This sequence joins TRBV15 and TRBJ1-2; D may be TRBD1 (6 bases). The germline gives CDR1 LNHNV, CDR2 YYDKDF (reference sequence). The CDR3 runs to 12 residues. V lost 8 bases to trimming and J lost 3 bases, with 10 bases between them.

V and J are TRBV28 and TRBJ2-2, with D hard to call. Deletions cut 7 bases from V and 2 bases from J, with 5 bases between. Per the germline V gene, CDR1 is MDHEN and CDR2 is SYDVKM. The CDR3 sequence is 12 residues long. In nucleotides, the CDR3 is TGTGCCAGCACCATCAACACCGGGGAGCTGTTTTTT. The encoded protein is CASTINTGELFF. Based on the CDR3 plus reference TRBV28 and TRBJ2-2, the full variable domain is DVKVTQSSRYLVKRTGEKVFLECVQDMDHENMFWYRQDPGLGLRLIYFSYDVKMKEKGDIPEGYSVSREKKERFSLILESASTNQTSMYLCASTINTGELFFGEGSRLTVL.

V usage is TRBV9 and J usage is TRBJ1-1, with TRBD1 matching 7 bases. The CDR3 extends over 14 amino acids. V trimming: 4 bases; J trimming: 7 bases; junction bases outside the gene matches: 10. The germline V gene encodes CDR1 SGDLS and CDR2 YYNGEE. The CDR3 sequence: CASSPGQTWIEAFF. CDR3 nucleotides: TGTGCCAGCAGCCCGGGACAGACTTGGATTGAAGCTTTCTTT.

The chain recombines TRBV2 with TRBJ2-1, with TRBD2 matching over 8 bases. Germline values: CDR1 SNHLY, CDR2 FYNNEI. The CDR3 is 13 amino acids. After removal of 7 bases from V and 12 bases from J, the junction contained 11 bases not matched to a gene. Here the CDR3 reads CASTDSLAGRQFF. CDR3 DNA sequence: TGTGCCAGCACCGACTCCCTAGCGGGCCGGCAGTTCTTC.

This clone has only a few counts. The J gene is TRBJ2-7, the V gene TRBV19; the D gene is possibly TRBD1 (6 bases). The V gene lost 4 bases and the J gene lost 9 bases, with 31 bases spanning the gap. The CDR3 has 18 amino acids. Germline V gene lookup returns CDR1 LNHDA and CDR2 SQIVND (reference sequence). CDR3 nucleotide sequence: TGTGCCAGTAGTAACGATCGTAGGAACAGGGTTGAGGTGATTGGGCAGTACTTC. Translation: CASSNDRRNRVEVIGQYF. The full variable domain, its missing parts supplied by reference TRBV19 and TRBJ2-7, is DGGITQSPKYLFRKEGQNVTLSCEQNLNHDAMYWYRQDPGQGLRLIYYSQIVNDFQKGDIAEGYSVSREKKESFPLTVTSAQKNPTAFYLCASSNDRRNRVEVIGQYFGPGTRLTVT.

The CDR3 DNA follows: TGTGCCAGCAGCCCCAGGTACTCGCACTACGAGCAGTACTTC. Translated: CASSPRYSHYEQYF. The rearrangement joins TRBV9 to TRBJ2-7; the D is unclear. The V end lost 4 bases, the J end lost 3 bases, and 14 bases lay between the germline ends. The CDR3 has 14 residues. CDR1 and CDR2 from the germline V gene are SGDLS and YYNGEE.

This chain links TRBV11-3 with TRBJ2-2; TRBD1 aligns across 10 bases. This CDR3 is built from 16 residues. The germline V gene encodes CDR1 SGHNT and CDR2 YENEEA. Unmatched junction bases numbered 2, after V lost 1 base and J lost 3 bases. This CDR3 is CASSLGDRGDTGELFF. The DNA of the CDR3 is TGTGCCAGCAGCTTAGGGGACAGGGGCGACACCGGGGAGCTGTTTTTT.

V usage is TRBV6-6 and J usage is TRBJ2-1, with 9 positions matching TRBD2. Germline V gives CDR1 MNHNY, CDR2 SVGAGI (reference sequence). The CDR3 spans 16 residues. Trimming at V came to 7 bases and at J to 8 bases, leaving 15 bases not matched to a gene. CDR3 amino acids: CASNAMGAGGRHEQFF. The CDR3 coding sequence is TGTGCCAGCAACGCGATGGGGGCGGGAGGGCGCCATGAGCAGTTCTTC.

The chain is built from TRBV5-1 and TRBJ1-1; maybe TRBD1 (6 bases). With 1 base removed from V and 3 bases from J, the gap between germline ends came to 16 bases. The CDR3 extends over 16 amino acids. Per germline, CDR1 SGHRS and CDR2 YFSETQ. The CDR3, as DNA: TGCGCCAGCAGCTTGATGGGGGGGCGGAGGGACACTGAAGCTTTCTTT. Translating it yields CASSLMGGRRDTEAFF.

The CDR3 sequence is CASSARSGRSSTGELFF. The CDR3 region has the DNA TGTGCCAGCAGCGCCCGTAGCGGGAGATCGAGCACCGGGGAGCTGTTTTTT. The rearrangement links TRBV9 to TRBJ2-2, with TRBD2 identical over 9 bases. The V and J ends lost 3 bases and 4 bases, in that order; junction bases with no gene match: 10. CDR1 SGDLS and CDR2 YYNGEE come from the germline V gene. This CDR3 is built from 17 residues.

The V gene is TRBV28, the J gene TRBJ2-1; D may be TRBD1 (5 bases). The germline V gene has CDR1 MDHEN and CDR2 SYDVKM. The CDR3 extends over 13 amino acids. With 7 bases removed from V and 5 bases from J, the gap between germline ends came to 12 bases. DNA for the CDR3: TGTGCCAGCAATCAAGACAGTCACAATGAGCAGTTCTTC. As protein: CASNQDSHNEQFF.

This clone has only one observation. This sequence joins TRBV27 and TRBJ2-2; no definite D call. The V and J ends lost 6 bases and 3 bases respectively, with 11 bases between them. Germline V gene sequence: CDR1 MNHEY, CDR2 SMNVEV (reference sequence). The CDR3 sequence is 14 residues long. CDR3 in amino acids: CASRNLEHTGELFF. The CDR3 DNA reads as TGTGCCAGCAGGAATCTAGAACACACCGGGGAGCTGTTTTTT.

The chain links TRBV6-5 to TRBJ1-1, with D unclear. CDR1 and CDR2 (germline): MNHEY, SVGAGI. This CDR3 region has 12 residues. V dropped 4 bases and J dropped 6 bases, with 9 bases sitting between them. The CDR3: CASSSTGAEAFF. The CDR3 bases are TGTGCCAGCAGTTCCACCGGGGCTGAAGCTTTCTTT.

This sequence joins TRBV18 and TRBJ2-7, with 9 bases that match TRBD2. Germline assignment: CDR1 KGHSH and CDR2 LQKENI. V trimming: 1 base; J trimming: 3 bases; junction bases outside the gene matches: 4. There are 15 residues in the CDR3. CDR3 sequence reads: CASSPRREGLYEQYF. CDR3 bases: TGTGCCAGCTCACCACGGCGGGAGGGCCTCTACGAGCAGTACTTC. Full variable domain (outside the CDR3, taken from reference TRBV18 and TRBJ2-7): NAGVMQNPRHLVRRRGQEARLRCSPMKGHSHVYWYRQLPEEGLKFMVYLQKENIIDESGMPKERFSAEFPKEGPSILRIQQVVRGDSAAYFCASSPRREGLYEQYFGPGTRLTVT.

This clone appeared once. This sequence joins TRBV11-2 and TRBJ1-1; TRBD1 agrees at 11 bases. The V and J ends lost 5 bases and 1 base, in that order; junction bases with no gene match: 9. This CDR3 spans 17 amino acids. Germline values: CDR1 SGHAT, CDR2 FQNNGV. The CDR3 protein is CASSPRTGGGSNTEAFF. The CDR3 DNA sequence: TGTGCCAGCAGCCCCCGGACAGGGGGCGGGTCGAACACTGAAGCTTTCTTT.

This rearrangement joins TRBV2 to TRBJ2-1; D is undetermined. The CDR3 consists of 11 residues. V was shortened by 1 base and J by 14 bases, with 9 bases between the two germline ends. Germline assignment: CDR1 SNHLY and CDR2 FYNNEI. The CDR3 coding sequence is TGTGCCAGCAGTGAAGACTATCACGAGTTCTTC. Translating gives CASSEDYHEFF.

The sample holds many counts of this clone. In the same sample, other DNA sequences code for this CDR3. This sequence joins TRBV18 and TRBJ1-1; no definite D call. The CDR3 is 13 amino acids. Looked up from germline, CDR1 is KGHSH and CDR2 is LQKENI. The V and J ends lost 3 bases and 7 bases respectively, with 12 bases between them. CDR3 in DNA: TGTGCCAGCTCACCCGACTCCCAACTTGAAGCTTTCTTT. Its translation: CASSPDSQLEAFF. Based on the CDR3 plus reference TRBV18 and TRBJ1-1, the full variable domain is NAGVMQNPRHLVRRRGQEARLRCSPMKGHSHVYWYRQLPEEGLKFMVYLQKENIIDESGMPKERFSAEFPKEGPSILRIQQVVRGDSAAYFCASSPDSQLEAFFGQGTRLTVV.

The V and J genes are TRBV28 and TRBJ1-5; D possibly corresponds to TRBD1 (6 bases). Germline V gives CDR1 MDHEN, CDR2 SYDVKM. The V gene lost 1 base and the J gene lost 2 bases, with 15 bases spanning the gap. This CDR3 contains 17 residues. In DNA, the CDR3 is TGTGCCAGCAGTTTATCCCAGGGGATACCGGGCAATCAGCCCCAGCATTTT. Residues: CASSLSQGIPGNQPQHF.

The chain joins TRBV15 to TRBJ1-1; D perhaps matches TRBD1 (5 bases). V lost 7 bases to trimming and J lost 5 bases, with 17 bases between them. CDR1 LNHNV and CDR2 YYDKDF come from the germline V gene (reference sequence). The CDR3 is 14 amino acids. The DNA of the CDR3 is TGTGCCACCAACCTTGGGGGGGTCAGGACTGAAGCTTTCTTT. As protein: CATNLGGVRTEAFF.

In its sample, this clone was seen a few times. The chain links TRBV4-3 to TRBJ1-1, with D unclear. This CDR3 has 14 residues. V was shortened by 3 bases and J by 0 bases, with 8 bases between the two germline ends. Germline CDR1 LGHNA, CDR2 YSLEER. The CDR3 is CASSHQQLNTEAFF. The CDR3 DNA follows: TGCGCCAGCAGCCACCAACAGCTGAACACTGAAGCTTTCTTT.

This clone was seen a handful of times. The V call is TRBV19, the J call TRBJ1-4; tentatively, D is TRBD1 (5 bases). V was shortened by 4 bases and J by 0 bases, with 9 bases between the two germline ends. Germline values: CDR1 LNHDA, CDR2 SQIVND (reference sequence). The CDR3 length is 15 residues. CDR3 in DNA: TGTGCCAGTAGTAAAAGGGGTGCAACTAATGAAAAACTGTTTTTT. Translated: CASSKRGATNEKLFF.

The gene calls are TRBV7-2 and TRBJ2-1, with 9 bases matching TRBD2. The CDR3 is made up of 15 amino acids. CDR1 is SGHTA and CDR2 is FQGNSA in the germline V gene. J was trimmed by 4 bases and V by 6 bases; bases with no gene match: 7. The CDR3 sequence is CASRSLAGLYNEQFF. The CDR3 coding sequence is TGTGCCAGCAGGTCGCTAGCGGGGCTATACAATGAGCAGTTCTTC.

The rearrangement joins TRBV13 to TRBJ2-7; 8 nucleotides agree with TRBD1. V dropped 2 bases and J dropped 5; count of bases not matched to a gene: 5. This CDR3 contains 14 residues. Germline-derived CDR1 and CDR2 are PRHDT and FYEKMQ (reference sequence). CDR3 in amino acids: CASSLFMTGDEQYF. The DNA of the CDR3 is TGTGCCAGCAGCTTATTTATGACAGGGGACGAGCAGTACTTC.

The gene calls are TRBV16 and TRBJ2-7; D is ambiguous. Germline CDR1 reads KGHSY; CDR2 reads FQNENV. The CDR3 covers 13 residues. V lost 1 base and J lost 4, with 8 bases in between. CDR3 nucleotides: TGTGCCAGCAGCCAATTTGCCGGGTACGAGCAGTACTTC. Protein sequence: CASSQFAGYEQYF.

The chain combines TRBV6-5 with TRBJ1-1; perhaps TRBD1 as D (5 bases). Deletions cut 0 bases from V and 7 bases from J, with 12 bases between. This CDR3 has 14 amino acids. Germline V gene sequence: CDR1 MNHEY, CDR2 SVGAGI. CDR3 loop: CASSYSPGMIEAFF. The CDR3 DNA sequence: TGTGCCAGCAGTTACTCCCCAGGGATGATTGAAGCTTTCTTT.

Of note for this clone: The junction departs from the called germline gene at one end, perhaps through a read error. Distinct nucleotide sequences in the sample also encode this CDR3. Here the CDR3 DNA reads TGTGCCAGTAGCGTAGTCCCAGACACCGGGGAGCTGTTTTTT. Translating gives CASSVVPDTGELFF. The genes are TRBV9 and TRBJ2-2, with D possibly being TRBD2 (5 bases). Germline V gene lookup returns CDR1 SGDLS and CDR2 YYNGEE. The CDR3 contains 14 residues.

There are many counts of this clone. This rearrangement joins TRBV7-6 to TRBJ2-1; tentative D call: TRBD2 (6 bases). V was cut by 2 bases and J by 6 bases, with 20 bases left in between. The germline V gene has CDR1 SGHVS and CDR2 FNYEAQ. This CDR3 is built from 17 residues. DNA for the CDR3: TGTGCCAGCAGCTTAAGGGACTCAAACAAACTAACCAATGAGCAGTTCTTC. This translates into CASSLRDSNKLTNEQFF.

J is TRBJ2-2 and V is TRBV28; TRBD2 aligns across 16 bases. V dropped 1 base and J dropped 2; count of bases not matched to a gene: 4. Germline V gives CDR1 MDHEN, CDR2 SYDVKM. This CDR3 is 19 amino acids long. CDR3 amino acids: CASSLSGLAGGGNTGELFF. Here the CDR3 DNA reads TGTGCCAGCAGTTTATCGGGACTAGCGGGAGGGGGCAACACCGGGGAGCTGTTTTTT.

This sequence joins TRBV10-3 and TRBJ2-3; no clear D gene. Germline lookup yields CDR1 ENHRY and CDR2 SYGVKD. With 10 bases removed from V and 0 bases from J, the gap between germline ends came to 17 bases. The CDR3 contains 15 residues. The DNA of the CDR3 is TGTGCCACCTATGGCCAACTAACTAGCACAGATACGCAGTATTTT. As protein: CATYGQLTSTDTQYF.

The chain combines TRBV12-5 with TRBJ2-1; 13 positions match TRBD2. This CDR3 contains 16 residues. Germline V lookup: CDR1 LGHNT, CDR2 FRNRAP. V lost 3 bases to trimming and J lost 11 bases; unmatched junction nucleotides: 10. This CDR3 is CASGLDLGTSGIKQFF. CDR3 coding DNA: TGTGCTAGTGGTTTAGACCTCGGGACTAGCGGGATTAAGCAGTTCTTC.

The rearrangement links TRBV5-1 to TRBJ2-1; 8 positions agree with TRBD2. Germline lookup yields CDR1 SGHRS and CDR2 YFSETQ. The CDR3 runs to 14 residues. J lost 6 bases, V lost 2 bases, and 4 bases had no gene match. DNA for the CDR3: TGCGCCAGCAGCTTTAGCGGGATAATCAATGAGCAGTTCTTC. It is translated as CASSFSGIINEQFF. The variable domain in full, completed from reference TRBV5-1 and TRBJ2-1, reads KAGVTQTPRYLIKTRGQQVTLSCSPISGHRSVSWYQQTPGQGLQFLFEYFSETQRNKGNFPGRFSGRQFSNSRSEMNVSTLELGDSALYLCASSFSGIINEQFFGPGTRLTVL.